The clone carrying this T cell receptor (beta chain) was recorded a few times. Its cognate antigen is unknown. The germline V and J ends were trimmed by 7 bases and 10 bases, with 13 bases remaining between them. The germline gives CDR1 MGHDK, CDR2 SYGVNS. The CDR3 contains 11 residues. Method: immunoSEQ multiplex PCR; TCRdb's copy keeps in-frame clones and lacks some. The repertoire holds over 250,000 clones, about 72% seen once, with 5.6% in the top ten. The data derive from a study of cytotoxic CD8 clonotypes in ibrutinib-treated CLL. For the study at large: Among the patients, about a dozen presented as relapsed/refractory and about 16 as treatment-naive; some 17 showed unmutated IGHV.

Whole-study findings and limits: Clonality grew at ibrutinib response; at progression, it decreased back toward baseline. Samples were collected at differing times from sustained-remission and progressing patients.

Sequencing was performed on PBMCs, taken at disease progression, from a patient treated with ibrutinib. The gene calls are TRBV25-1 and TRBJ1-1, with D perhaps TRBD1 (5 bases). This receptor was obtained from a human donor with chronic lymphocytic leukemia. The CDR3 coding sequence is TGTGCCAGCATGGAGGCAGGGCTAGCTTTCTTT. This encodes CASMEAGLAFF. Full variable domain (rest looked up from reference TRBV25-1 and TRBJ1-1): EADIYQTPRYLVIGTGKKITLECSQTMGHDKMYWYQQDPGMELHLIHYSYGVNSTEKGDLSSESTVSRIRTEHFPLTLESARPSHTSQYLCASMEAGLAFFGQGTRLTVV.